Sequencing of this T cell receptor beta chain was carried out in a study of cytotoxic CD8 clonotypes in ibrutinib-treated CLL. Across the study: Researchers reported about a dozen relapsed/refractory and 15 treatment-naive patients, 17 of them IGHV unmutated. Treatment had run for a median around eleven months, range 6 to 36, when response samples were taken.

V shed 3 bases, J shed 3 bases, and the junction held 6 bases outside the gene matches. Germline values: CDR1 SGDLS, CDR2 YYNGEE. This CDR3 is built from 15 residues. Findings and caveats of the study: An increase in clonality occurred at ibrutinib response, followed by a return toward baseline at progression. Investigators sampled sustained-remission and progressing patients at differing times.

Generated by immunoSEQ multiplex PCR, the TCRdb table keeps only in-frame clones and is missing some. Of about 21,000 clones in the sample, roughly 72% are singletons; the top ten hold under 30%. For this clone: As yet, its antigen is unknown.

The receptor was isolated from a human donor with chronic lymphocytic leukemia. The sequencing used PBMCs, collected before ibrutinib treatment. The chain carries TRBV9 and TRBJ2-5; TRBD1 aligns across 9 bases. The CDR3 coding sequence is TGTGCCAGCAGCGCCCGGGACAGGGAAAAAGAGACCCAGTACTTC. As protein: CASSARDREKETQYF.